Presented here are 30 T cell receptor beta chains from one specimen sequenced in a study of OX40 agonist ivuxolimab in advanced cancers. The table came from immunoSEQ multiplex PCR; TCRdb's copy has only in-frame clones and leaves some out. The repertoire holds about 60,000 clones, with about four fifths as singletons. Sequencing used CD4+ or CD8+ T cells sorted from blood, obtained in a trial of the OX40 agonist ivuxolimab. The receptors were sampled from an adult with an advanced solid tumor such as melanoma, head and neck, liver or kidney cancer.

The chain couples TRBV7-9 to TRBJ1-1; 10 bases are shared with TRBD1. V shed 5 bases and J 3 bases; nucleotides not matched to a gene: 6. CDR3 length equals 15 residues. Germline V CDR1 and CDR2: SEHNR, FQNEAQ (reference sequence). CDR3 coding DNA: TGTGCCAGCAGCCCTCGACAGGGGGCCGACACTGAAGCTTTCTTT. It specifies CASSPRQGADTEAFF.

The genes are TRBV6-1 and TRBJ2-1; TRBD1 matches at 7 bases. The CDR3 covers 15 residues. The V gene end was trimmed by 3 bases and the J gene end by 4 bases; junction bases not matched to a gene: 6. Germline V gene lookup returns CDR1 MNHNS and CDR2 SASEGT. DNA of the CDR3: TGTGCCAGCAGTGACCTACCGGGACAGTACAATGAGCAGTTCTTC. Its protein is CASSDLPGQYNEQFF.

The CDR3 protein is CASSLVAGSVNTEAFF. CDR3 coding DNA: TGTGCCAGCAGCTTAGTTGCAGGCTCCGTGAACACTGAAGCTTTCTTT. The chain combines TRBV7-2 with TRBJ1-1; D gene unclear. Germline loops: CDR1 SGHTA, CDR2 FQGNSA. Trimming shortened V by 1 base and J by 0 bases, and 12 bases separated the two germline ends. The CDR3 length is 16 residues.

The chain is built from TRBV19 and TRBJ1-1; D is perhaps TRBD1 (5 bases). CDR3 length: 15 residues. Germline CDR1 and CDR2: LNHDA and SQIVND (reference sequence). The V and J ends lost 5 bases and 1 base respectively, with 14 bases between them. The CDR3 loop is CASSPSPTGNTEAFF. For the CDR3, the DNA is TGTGCCAGTAGTCCCTCTCCCACAGGGAACACTGAAGCTTTCTTT.

There are many counts of this clone. The CDR3 bases are TGTGCCAGTAGTAACGGCGGGAGGGACCACAATGAGCAGTTCTTC. Protein sequence: CASSNGGRDHNEQFF. V is TRBV19 and J is TRBJ2-1; 9 nucleotides agree with TRBD2. This CDR3 has 15 residues. Germline V gene lookup returns CDR1 LNHDA and CDR2 SQIVND (reference sequence). The trim removed 4 bases at V and 5 bases at J, leaving 6 bases unmatched.

The chain carries TRBV7-9 and TRBJ1-5; the D is unclear. The CDR3 consists of 16 residues. Trimming stripped 5 bases from V and 5 bases from J, with 19 bases between. Germline assignment: CDR1 SEHNR and CDR2 FQNEAQ (reference sequence). The CDR3, as DNA: TGTGCCAGCAGCCCTAACGCCGGAGCAGATCATCAGCCCCAGCATTTT. Translated, it gives CASSPNAGADHQPQHF.

The chain couples TRBV11-3 to TRBJ2-1, with no clear D. Germline lookup yields CDR1 SGHNT and CDR2 YENEEA. This CDR3 is built from 15 residues. V lost 5 bases and J lost 10, with 21 bases in between. CDR3 sequence reads: CASSHEGLVQKEQFF. The DNA for the CDR3 is TGTGCCAGCAGCCACGAAGGGCTAGTCCAAAAGGAGCAGTTCTTC.

In nucleotides, the CDR3 is TGTGCCAGCAGCTATGGCCAGTTAGGGTACTTC. Its protein is CASSYGQLGYF. The rearrangement uses TRBV11-2 and TRBJ2-7; D unresolved. V lost 4 bases, J lost 12 bases, and 13 bases lay in between. CDR3 length: 11 residues. Germline-derived CDR1 and CDR2 are SGHAT and FQNNGV.

V usage is TRBV5-1 and J usage is TRBJ2-5; TRBD1 matches 7 bases. This CDR3 contains 15 residues. Germline V CDR1 and CDR2: SGHRS, YFSETQ. The trim removed 0 bases at V and 1 base at J, leaving 3 bases unmatched. The CDR3 nucleotides read TGCGCCAGCAGCTTGGGGGACAGAGTCCAAGAGACCCAGTACTTC. Protein: CASSLGDRVQETQYF. Filled out from reference TRBV5-1 and TRBJ2-5, the complete variable domain reads KAGVTQTPRYLIKTRGQQVTLSCSPISGHRSVSWYQQTPGQGLQFLFEYFSETQRNKGNFPGRFSGRQFSNSRSEMNVSTLELGDSALYLCASSLGDRVQETQYFGPGTRLLVL.

This clone was detected ten times or more. This chain connects TRBV11-3 to TRBJ2-7; a weak D match, TRBD2 (5 bases). In germline, CDR1 is SGHNT, CDR2 YENEEA. V lost 1 base, J lost 7 bases, and 17 bases lay in between. This CDR3 is 15 amino acids long. This CDR3 is CASSLAISPRGEQYF. The CDR3 DNA reads TGTGCCAGCAGCTTAGCAATAAGTCCCCGGGGAGAGCAGTACTTC.

The chain joins TRBV7-2 to TRBJ2-5; the match to TRBD2 covers 7 bases. The CDR3 contains 16 residues. V dropped 5 bases and J dropped 1; count of bases not matched to a gene: 10. Germline assignment: CDR1 SGHTA and CDR2 FQGNSA. The CDR3 loop reads CASSRLGGRSQETQYF. CDR3 bases: TGTGCCAGCAGCCGCTTGGGCGGGAGATCCCAAGAGACCCAGTACTTC. Filled out from reference TRBV7-2 and TRBJ2-5, the complete variable domain reads GAGVSQSPSNKVTEKGKDVELRCDPISGHTALYWYRQSLGQGLEFLIYFQGNSAPDKSGLPSDRFSAERTGGSVSTLTIQRTQQEDSAVYLCASSRLGGRSQETQYFGPGTRLLVL.

This sequence joins TRBV7-2 and TRBJ2-3; D remains ambiguous. The CDR3 consists of 13 residues. Germline V CDR1 and CDR2: SGHTA, FQGNSA. The ends were cut back, 1 base at V and 3 bases at J, with 5 bases in the middle. The CDR3 loop is CASSLEFTDTQYF. The CDR3 region has the DNA TGTGCCAGCAGCTTAGAATTTACAGATACGCAGTATTTT.

The chain is built from TRBV5-1 and TRBJ1-5; unclear D gene. Germline CDR1 is SGHRS and CDR2 is YFSETQ. Between the trimmed V and J ends, which lost 0 bases and 2 bases, there was a span of 6 bases. This CDR3 comprises 14 residues. CDR3 in amino acids: CASSLVGGNQPQHF. The CDR3 DNA follows: TGCGCCAGCAGCTTGGTTGGGGGCAATCAGCCCCAGCATTTT.

V usage is TRBV7-2 and J usage is TRBJ1-4, with D possibly being TRBD1 (5 bases). The CDR3 extends over 14 amino acids. CDR1 SGHTA and CDR2 FQGNSA come from the germline V gene. Trimming took off 5 bases at V and 4 bases at J, with 11 bases between the two ends. The CDR3 is CASSQRQSNEKLFF. Written as DNA, the CDR3 is TGTGCCAGCAGCCAACGACAGAGTAATGAAAAACTGTTTTTT.

This clone occurred once. The V and J genes are TRBV7-2 and TRBJ1-3; D ambiguous. Germline lookup yields CDR1 SGHTA and CDR2 FQGNSA. Trimming took 5 bases from V and 1 from J, leaving 9 bases between them. The CDR3 has 14 amino acids. The CDR3 spells CASSPGTSGNTIYF. In nucleotides, the CDR3 is TGTGCCAGCAGCCCCGGCACATCTGGAAACACCATATATTTT.

The chain is built from TRBV19 and TRBJ2-6; D not certain. Germline assignment: CDR1 LNHDA and CDR2 SQIVND (reference sequence). V gave up 7 bases and J gave up 0 bases, with 13 bases separating them. CDR3 length: 16 amino acids. CDR3 sequence: CASTPPGRSGANVLTF. For the CDR3, the DNA is TGTGCCAGTACCCCACCGGGCCGCTCTGGGGCCAACGTCCTGACTTTC.

Details on this clone: At one boundary the junction diverges from the germline segment, which might be a read error. Other DNA sequences in the same sample also yield this CDR3. Here the CDR3 DNA reads TGCGCCAGCTCACCGCCAATACGCACCGGGGAGCTGTTTTTT. Translated, it gives CASSPPIRTGELFF. This chain joins TRBV18 and TRBJ2-2; no firm D call. The CDR3 loop spans 14 amino acids. The V gene's germline CDR1 is KGHSH and CDR2 LQKENI.

The chain links TRBV5-1 to TRBJ2-7, with 8 nucleotides matching TRBD2. The CDR3 is 15 amino acids. Germline values: CDR1 SGHRS, CDR2 YFSETQ. After removal of 3 bases from V and 3 bases from J, the junction contained 8 bases not matched to a gene. The CDR3 protein is CASSSGPGLGYEQYF. CDR3 sequence (DNA): TGCGCCAGCAGCTCGGGGCCGGGACTAGGCTACGAGCAGTACTTC.

The chain has TRBV6-5 and TRBJ1-2; D gene unclear. Looked up from germline, CDR1 is MNHEY and CDR2 is SVGAGI. V gave up 5 bases and J gave up 4 bases, with 11 bases separating them. This CDR3 comprises 13 residues. CDR3 amino acids: CASSPGEPYGYTF. DNA of the CDR3: TGTGCCAGCAGTCCGGGAGAGCCCTATGGCTACACCTTC.

There are a few counts of this clone. The chain's CDR3 is CASVPIKDKYGYTF. For the CDR3, the DNA is TGTGCCAGCGTACCGATAAAAGACAAGTATGGCTACACCTTC. The rearrangement links TRBV11-2 to TRBJ1-2; no firm D call. With 8 bases removed from V and 5 bases from J, the gap between germline ends came to 18 bases. The CDR3 loop spans 14 amino acids. Germline V gene lookup returns CDR1 SGHAT and CDR2 FQNNGV.

V gene TRBV15 combines with J gene TRBJ2-1; 7 positions match TRBD2. The CDR3 is 16 residues long. Germline V CDR1 and CDR2: LNHNV, YYDKDF (reference sequence). The J segment lost 2 bases and the V segment lost 0 bases, leaving 4 bases of the junction unmatched. The CDR3 region has the DNA TGTGCCACCAGCAGAGATTTTGCGGGAGCCTACAATGAGCAGTTCTTC. Encoded protein: CATSRDFAGAYNEQFF.

V is TRBV5-6 and J is TRBJ1-4; possibly TRBD1 for D (5 bases). Per germline, CDR1 SGHDT and CDR2 YYEEEE. Trimming took off 0 bases at V and 5 bases at J, with 11 bases between the two ends. The CDR3 covers 15 residues. This CDR3 is CASSLVGGFNEKLFF. In nucleotides, the CDR3 is TGTGCCAGCAGCTTGGTTGGGGGGTTCAATGAAAAACTGTTTTTT.

V gene TRBV7-2 combines with J gene TRBJ2-2; no definite D call. V lost 5 bases, J lost 3 bases, and 13 bases lay in between. The CDR3 sequence is 15 residues long. The germline CDR1 and CDR2 sequences are SGHTA and FQGNSA. DNA for the CDR3: TGTGCCAGCAGCCTCCTGGGTCGTGACACCGGGGAGCTGTTTTTT. Protein sequence: CASSLLGRDTGELFF.

Here the CDR3 DNA reads TGCGCCAGCAGCCTAGGACAGGCGGGGGTGGAGCAGTTCTTC. As protein: CASSLGQAGVEQFF. V and J are TRBV5-1 and TRBJ2-1; D possibly matches TRBD1 or TRBD2 (7 bases each). The V and J ends lost 4 bases and 10 bases respectively, with 18 bases between them. CDR3 length equals 14 residues. Germline V gives CDR1 SGHRS, CDR2 YFSETQ.

The gene calls are TRBV28 and TRBJ2-2; 7 positions agree with TRBD2. CDR1 is MDHEN and CDR2 is SYDVKM in the germline V gene. Trimming at V came to 3 bases and at J to 7 bases, leaving 11 bases not matched to a gene. The CDR3 consists of 16 residues. The CDR3 sequence is CASSFGGSEYVGELFF. DNA for the CDR3: TGTGCCAGCAGTTTTGGCGGGAGCGAGTATGTCGGGGAGCTGTTTTTT.

This chain uses TRBV5-4 with TRBJ1-2; D ambiguous. The V and J ends lost 4 bases and 8 bases respectively, with 12 bases between them. The germline V gene encodes CDR1 SGHNT and CDR2 YYREEE (reference sequence). The length of the CDR3 is 12 residues. As DNA, the CDR3 is TGTGCCAGCAGCATACAAGCTTGGGGCTACACCTTC. Translating gives CASSIQAWGYTF.

This chain connects TRBV19 to TRBJ1-1, with D unresolved. The V gene lost 2 bases and the J gene lost 1 base, with 11 bases spanning the gap. CDR1 LNHDA and CDR2 SQIVND come from the germline V gene (reference sequence). This CDR3 spans 15 amino acids. The CDR3 here is CASSISSQTNTEAFF. The DNA of the CDR3 is TGTGCCAGTAGTATATCTAGTCAGACGAACACTGAAGCTTTCTTT.

The chain couples TRBV6-4 to TRBJ2-7; 9 bases fit TRBD1. This CDR3 has 14 amino acids. J was trimmed by 4 bases and V by 5 bases; bases with no gene match: 6. Germline assignment: CDR1 MRHNA and CDR2 SNTAGT. The DNA for the CDR3 is TGTGCCAGCAGTCGACGGGACAGGGTTTACGAGCAGTACTTC. It encodes CASSRRDRVYEQYF.

The chain combines TRBV7-2 with TRBJ1-5, with TRBD1 matching 7 bases. This CDR3 is 15 amino acids long. Per germline, CDR1 SGHTA and CDR2 FQGNSA. Trimming took 1 base from V and 7 from J; bases not matched to a gene: 7. CDR3 sequence: CASSLGSGGGQPQHF. The CDR3 nucleotides are TGTGCCAGCAGCTTAGGGTCAGGGGGTGGGCAGCCCCAGCATTTT.

V gene TRBV7-7 combines with J gene TRBJ2-5; D is perhaps TRBD2 (5 bases). Trimming removed 5 bases from V and 2 bases from J, with 15 bases in between. CDR3 size: 15 residues. Germline lookup yields CDR1 SSHAT and CDR2 FNYEAQ (reference sequence). The chain's CDR3 is CASSRAVESQETQYF. The CDR3 nucleotides read TGTGCCAGCAGCAGAGCGGTAGAGTCGCAAGAGACCCAGTACTTC.